Listed here is a single T cell receptor beta chain. What it binds is not known. CDR1 and CDR2 (germline): SNHLY, FYNNEI. CDR3 length equals 15 residues. V trimming: 4 bases; J trimming: 6 bases; junction bases outside the gene matches: 7. This sample is drawn from a study of cytomegalovirus exposure and HLA in healthy donors. Overall study: In a later analysis, it was reported that the approximately 110 validation repertoires had been produced on the same platform as the 690 or so repertoires belonging to the first cohort. Study-wide findings and caveats: Cytomegalovirus status was reportedly diagnosed by the classifier with high specificity and sensitivity. The authors listed 164 TCR beta chains as cytomegalovirus-associated. Whilst most TCR sequences proved rare, a subset of public TCRs occurred across many donors.

Clones were sequenced by immunoSEQ multiplex PCR, and TCRdb holds only the in-frame ones, with some missing. The table includes 250,000 to 300,000 clones, around 90% detected once. The sample comprised PBMCs. The TCR comes from a young woman in good health and CMV-seronegative. The chain joins TRBV2 to TRBJ2-2, with 8 bases matching TRBD1. The CDR3: CASSGQGLMAGELFF. CDR3 DNA sequence: TGTGCCAGCAGTGGACAGGGGTTGATGGCCGGGGAGCTGTTTTTT.